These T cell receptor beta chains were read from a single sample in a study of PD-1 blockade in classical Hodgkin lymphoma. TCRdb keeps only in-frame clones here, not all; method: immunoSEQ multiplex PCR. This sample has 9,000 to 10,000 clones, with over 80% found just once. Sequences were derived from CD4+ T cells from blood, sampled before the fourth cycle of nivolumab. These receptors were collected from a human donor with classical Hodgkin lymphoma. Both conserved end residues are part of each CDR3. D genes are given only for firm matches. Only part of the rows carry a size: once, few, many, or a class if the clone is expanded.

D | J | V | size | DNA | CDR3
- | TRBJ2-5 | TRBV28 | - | TGTGCCAGCAGTTCCGCCCCCCGGGAAGAGACCCAGTACTTC | CASSSAPREETQYF
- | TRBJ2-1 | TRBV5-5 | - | TGTGCCAGCAGCTCAAACCCAGACAGCTTTGAGCAGTTCTTC | CASSSNPDSFEQFF
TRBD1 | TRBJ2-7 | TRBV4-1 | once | TGCGCCAGCAGCCCTGGTACGGGACAGTCCTACGAGCAGTACTTC | CASSPGTGQSYEQYF
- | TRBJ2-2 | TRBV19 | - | TGTGCCAGTAGTATTGGCCAGGGGTTCACCGGGGAGCTGTTTTTT | CASSIGQGFTGELFF
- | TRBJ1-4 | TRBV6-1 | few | TGTGCCAGCAGTGGTGGGAGGGACGAAAAACTGTTTTTT | CASSGGRDEKLFF
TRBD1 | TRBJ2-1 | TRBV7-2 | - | TGTGCCAGCAGCATCGGGACAGAAACTTACAATGAGCAGTTCTTC | CASSIGTETYNEQFF
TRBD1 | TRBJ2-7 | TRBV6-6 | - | TGTGCCAGCAGCCTACAGGGGGTCGAGCAGTACTTC | CASSLQGVEQYF
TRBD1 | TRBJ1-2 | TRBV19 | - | TGTGCCAGTAGTAGGGGGACAGGGTACGGCTACACCTTC | CASSRGTGYGYTF
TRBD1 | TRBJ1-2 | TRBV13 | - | TGTGCCAGCAGCTTCCAGGGGGCCTATGGCTACACCTTC | CASSFQGAYGYTF
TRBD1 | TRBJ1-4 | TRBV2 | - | TGTGCCAGCAGACCGACAGGGACGGTAAATGAAAAACTGTTTTTT | CASRPTGTVNEKLFF
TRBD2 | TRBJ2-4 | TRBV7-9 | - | TGTGCCAGCAGCTTAGTCGGGGGGAACATTCAGTACTTC | CASSLVGGNIQYF
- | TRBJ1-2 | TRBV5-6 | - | TGTGCCAGCAGCTTGGGGCGGGACGGTTCGTATGGCTACACCTTC | CASSLGRDGSYGYTF
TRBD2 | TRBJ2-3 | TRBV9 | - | TGTGCCAGCAGCGTTGTTCCGCTAGCGGGAGCGACAGATACGCAGTATTTT | CASSVVPLAGATDTQYF
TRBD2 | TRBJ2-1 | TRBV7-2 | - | TGTGCCAGCAGCTTAGCGGCTAGCGGGCCTCCCTACAATGAGCAGTTCTTC | CASSLAASGPPYNEQFF
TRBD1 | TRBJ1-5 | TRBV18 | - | TGTGCCAGCTCACCTGGGACAGGGCCTCTCAATCAGCCCCAGCATTTT | CASSPGTGPLNQPQHF
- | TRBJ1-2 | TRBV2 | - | TGTGCCAGCAGTCCTTTGGTGGTGGTTGGCTACACCTTC | CASSPLVVVGYTF
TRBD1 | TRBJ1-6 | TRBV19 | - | TGTGCCAGTAGCCCACAGGGGAGAAATTCACCCCTCCACTTT | CASSPQGRNSPLHF
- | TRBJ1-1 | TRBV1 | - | TGCACCAGCAGCTCATCGGGGGTTGGGGACACTGAAGCTTTCTTT | CTSSSSGVGDTEAFF
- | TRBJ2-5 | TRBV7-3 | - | TGTGCCAGCAGCTCCGGGTCTTTCCCGGAGACCCAGTACTTC | CASSSGSFPETQYF
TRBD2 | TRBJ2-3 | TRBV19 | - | TGTGCCAGTAGCGGACTAGCGGGAGGTGGAGATACGCAGTATTTT | CASSGLAGGGDTQYF
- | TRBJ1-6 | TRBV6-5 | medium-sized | TGTGCCAGCAGTTACGAAGTGGGACATTCACCCCTCCACTTT | CASSYEVGHSPLHF
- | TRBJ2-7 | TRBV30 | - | TGTGCCTGGAGTGTCGCATACGAGCAGTACTTC | CAWSVAYEQYF
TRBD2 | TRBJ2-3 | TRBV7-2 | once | TGTGCCGGGGGTAGCGGGGGGGCCCTAAATACGCAGTATTTT | CAGGSGGALNTQYF
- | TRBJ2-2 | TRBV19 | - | TGTGCCAGTAGAAGGGACGGGAACACCGGGGAGCTGTTTTTT | CASRRDGNTGELFF
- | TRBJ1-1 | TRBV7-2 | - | TGTGCCAGCAGCTTAGCGGGGGCCGGCACTGAAGCTTTCTTT | CASSLAGAGTEAFF
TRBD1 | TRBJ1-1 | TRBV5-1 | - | TGCGCCAGCAGCTCGCTGACAGGGAGGGACACTGAAGCTTTCTTT | CASSSLTGRDTEAFF
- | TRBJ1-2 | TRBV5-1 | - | TGCGCCAGCAGTAGCGCCAGGGGAGACTATGGCTACACCTTC | CASSSARGDYGYTF
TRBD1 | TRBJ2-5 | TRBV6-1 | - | TGTGCCAGCAGGATAACAGGGGGCCCGGGAGAGACCCAGTACTTC | CASRITGGPGETQYF
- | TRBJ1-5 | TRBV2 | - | TGTGCCAGCACCTGGACACTTAGCAATCAGCCCCAGCATTTT | CASTWTLSNQPQHF